Below, 9 T cell receptor beta chains from the same sample are listed, as sequenced in a study of CD8 T cells in ankylosing spondylitis. Each CDR3 protein is one row after TCRdb ran MiXCR on the 5' RACE reads. The sample carries some 140,000 distinct CDR3 sequences, 5.5% to 7.5% recorded once. Sequenced material: blood, either unsorted or a sorted T cell fraction (not recorded which). The source is a female donor with ankylosing spondylitis or in good health (not recorded which).

This clonotype was observed at least ten times. The V call is TRBV29-1, the J call TRBJ2-3; possible D gene TRBD2, 6 bases. CDR3 length: 14 amino acids. CDR1 is SQVTM, CDR2 ANQGSEA, per germline. Trimming removed 6 bases at V and 0 bases at J, with 13 bases between. CDR3 bases: TGCAGCGTGGGACTTGGGATCAGCACAGATACGCAGTATTTT. Its protein product is CSVGLGISTDTQYF.

This clonotype was counted at least ten times. The V gene is TRBV6-5, the J gene TRBJ1-2, with TRBD1 identical over 7 bases. The CDR3 extends over 13 amino acids. Losses at the gene ends were 4 bases for V and 4 bases for J; bases not matched to a gene: 3. In germline, CDR1 is MNHEY, CDR2 SVGAGI. The CDR3, as DNA: TGTGCCAGCAGTTCCCGGGACAGCTATGGCTACACCTTC. It translates to CASSSRDSYGYTF.

In its sample, this clonotype was seen many times. CDR3 DNA: TGTGCCAGCAGCCGGCGCCCGACTATCCCCGGGGAGCTGTTTTTT. Protein: CASSRRPTIPGELFF. The V gene is TRBV11-2, the J gene TRBJ2-2; D is perhaps TRBD2 (5 bases). The germline V gene has CDR1 SGHAT and CDR2 FQNNGV. CDR3 length: 15 amino acids. The V end was cut by 5 bases, the J end by 6 bases, with 16 bases between.

This clonotype was detected many times. The CDR3, as DNA: TGCAGTGTCGAAAGCGGGGGGTCGGGCAATGAGCAGTTCTTC. The encoded protein is CSVESGGSGNEQFF. This sequence joins TRBV20-1 and TRBJ2-1; 9 positions agree with TRBD2. Germline CDR1 is DFQATT and CDR2 is SNEGSKA (reference sequence). This CDR3 has 14 residues. J gave up 6 bases and V 7 bases, and 10 bases lay outside the gene matches.

This clonotype has at least ten counts. At one of its ends the junction is not consistent with the germline gene, which may arise from a read error. The J gene is TRBJ1-6, the V gene TRBV20-1, with D possibly TRBD1 on 6 matching bases. The CDR3 length is 14 residues. Germline V gene data show CDR1 as DFQATT and CDR2 as SNEGSKA (reference sequence). The CDR3 nucleotides read TGCAGTGCCAGAGAAGGGGGAAACAATTCACCCCTCCACTTT. Translated, it gives CSAREGGNNSPLHF.

Ten or more counts support this clonotype. The J gene is TRBJ2-1, the V gene TRBV5-1; D not certain. CDR3 length: 13 residues. Per the germline V gene, CDR1 is SGHRS and CDR2 is YFSETQ. Between the trimmed V and J ends, which lost 0 bases and 9 bases, there was a span of 10 bases. Written as DNA, the CDR3 is TGCGCCAGCAGCTTGGTCCCAGATATTGAGCAGTTCTTC. This translates into CASSLVPDIEQFF.

V usage is TRBV6-2 or TRBV6-3 and J usage is TRBJ2-7, with 8 bases identical to TRBD1. The CDR3 sequence is 11 residues long. V gave up 10 bases and J gave up 4 bases; unmatched junction bases: 3. Germline CDR1 MNHEY, CDR2 SVGEGT. The CDR3 here is CATWTGYEQYF. The CDR3 DNA reads as TGTGCCACCTGGACAGGGTACGAGCAGTACTTC.

Ten or more counts support this clonotype. This sequence joins TRBV20-1 and TRBJ1-1, with 8 bases matching TRBD1. The V and J ends lost 2 bases and 11 bases, in that order; junction bases with no gene match: 10. The germline V gene encodes CDR1 DFQATT and CDR2 SNEGSKA (reference sequence). The CDR3 is 13 residues long. In nucleotides, the CDR3 is TGCAGTGCTAGACCGACAGGGGCCATACCGGCTTTCTTT. Protein sequence: CSARPTGAIPAFF.

Many counts were recorded for this clonotype. The gene calls are TRBV6-2 or TRBV6-3 and TRBJ1-6; tentatively, D is TRBD1 (5 bases). Per the germline V gene, CDR1 is MNHEY and CDR2 is SVGEGT. V dropped 7 bases and J dropped 8 bases, with 15 bases sitting between them. The CDR3 length is 14 residues. The CDR3 loop reads CASTAGPHHSPLHF. CDR3 coding DNA: TGTGCCAGCACGGCGGGACCGCATCATTCACCCCTCCACTTT.